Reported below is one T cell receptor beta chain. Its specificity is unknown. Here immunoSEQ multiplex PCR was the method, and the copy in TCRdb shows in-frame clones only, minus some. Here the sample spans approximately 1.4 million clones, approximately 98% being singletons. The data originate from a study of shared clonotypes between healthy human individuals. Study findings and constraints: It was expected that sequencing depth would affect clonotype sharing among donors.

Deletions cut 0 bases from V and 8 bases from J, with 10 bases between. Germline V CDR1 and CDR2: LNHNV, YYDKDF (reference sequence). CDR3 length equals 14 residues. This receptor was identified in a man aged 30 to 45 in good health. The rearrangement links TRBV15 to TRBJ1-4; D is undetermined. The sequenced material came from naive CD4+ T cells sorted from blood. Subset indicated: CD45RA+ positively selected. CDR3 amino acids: CATSREGLGEKLFF. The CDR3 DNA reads TGTGCCACCAGCAGAGAAGGATTGGGGGAAAAACTGTTTTTT. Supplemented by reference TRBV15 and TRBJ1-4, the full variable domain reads DAMVIQNPRYQVTQFGKPVTLSCSQTLNHNVMYWYQQKSSQAPKLLFHYYDKDFNNEADTPDNFQSRRPNTSFCFLDIRSPGLGDTAMYLCATSREGLGEKLFFGSGTQLSVL.